The sequence of this TCR beta chain was determined in a study of blood T cell repertoires in COVID-19. Study details: Samples representing acute and convalescent COVID-19 were sourced from the United States, Italy and Spain. T cells, B-cell-depleted T cells, or PBMCs supplied cDNA or gDNA.

There are 18 residues in the CDR3. Source study methods: Amplification of reference gene primers provided the estimated nucleated cell counts. The table came from immunoSEQ multiplex PCR; TCRdb's copy has only in-frame clones and leaves some out. From that table come the V and J calls and clone size; the DNA was used to work out D and trimming. The repertoire includes approximately 130,000 clones, approximately 86% of them detected once, and 18% sits in the top ten. The clonotype was recovered from a woman between 45 and 60 years old who had recovered from COVID-19. Specimen: peripheral blood. The rearrangement links TRBV21-1 to TRBJ2-1; the D call in the table, TRBD2, was not verified against the DNA. TRBV21-1 is deemed a pseudogene. CDR3 protein: CASSKAPLLEILSDEQFF. The CDR3 nucleotides read TGTGCCAGCAGCAAAGCGCCACTACTAGAGATCTTAAGCGATGAGCAGTTCTTC.